The rows below give T cell receptor beta chains drawn from one sample of a study of cytomegalovirus exposure and HLA in healthy donors. Clones were sequenced by immunoSEQ multiplex PCR, and TCRdb holds only the in-frame ones, with some missing. The table has some 160,000 clones, approximately 84% seen once. The sequenced material came from PBMCs. The receptors were sampled from a man aged 45-65 years in good health and CMV-seropositive. CDR3s include the opening cysteine and the closing phenylalanine or tryptophan. The order of the fields is clone size, V gene, J gene, D gene, CDR3 DNA, CDR3 protein. D genes are given only for firm matches. Size is omitted from some rows. Given values are once, few, many or a class for expanded clones.

size: .
V: TRBV5-1
J: TRBJ1-2
D: TRBD1
DNA: TGCGCCAGCAGCTGGGACAGAGGAGAGGTCTATGGCTACACCTTC
CDR3: CASSWDRGEVYGYTF

size: .
V: TRBV6-1
J: TRBJ2-7
D: TRBD1
DNA: TGTGCCAGCAGCCTCCGGGACAGCTCTCCCGAGCAGTACTTC
CDR3: CASSLRDSSPEQYF

size: .
V: TRBV6-1
J: TRBJ1-1
D: .
DNA: TGTGCCAGCAGGGCCGGACAGTTGAACACTGAAGCTTTCTTT
CDR3: CASRAGQLNTEAFF

size: once
V: TRBV6-5
J: TRBJ1-4
D: .
DNA: TGTGCCAGCAGTCCCCCCTCCGGCGGGGAACTGTTTTTT
CDR3: CASSPPSGGELFF

size: .
V: TRBV2
J: TRBJ1-2
D: TRBD1
DNA: TGTGCCAGCAGTGAAGCGGGACAGGGCTCAGATGGCTACACCTTC
CDR3: CASSEAGQGSDGYTF

size: few
V: TRBV9
J: TRBJ1-3
D: .
DNA: TGTGCCAGCAGCGGGGGGGGACCCTACTCTGGAAACACCATATATTTT
CDR3: CASSGGGPYSGNTIYF

size: .
V: TRBV7-9
J: TRBJ2-3
D: TRBD1
DNA: TGTGCCAGCAGCAACGCCCAGGGGGTAGTAGATACGCAGTATTTT
CDR3: CASSNAQGVVDTQYF

size: .
V: TRBV2
J: TRBJ2-5
D: .
DNA: TGTGCCAGCATGACAGGCGGGGAGACCCAGTACTTC
CDR3: CASMTGGETQYF

size: .
V: TRBV29-1
J: TRBJ1-3
D: .
DNA: TGCAGCGTTGTCGGGGGGCCCGGAAACACCATATATTTT
CDR3: CSVVGGPGNTIYF

size: .
V: TRBV4-1
J: TRBJ2-1
D: TRBD2
DNA: TGCGCCAGCAGCCTGGGACTAGCGGGGACCTACAATGAGCAGTTCTTC
CDR3: CASSLGLAGTYNEQFF

size: .
V: TRBV27
J: TRBJ2-5
D: .
DNA: TGTGCCAGCAGTCCGCGGCCGGGAGACGACGGGGAGACCCAGTACTTC
CDR3: CASSPRPGDDGETQYF

size: .
V: TRBV5-1
J: TRBJ1-2
D: TRBD1
DNA: TGCGCCAGCAGAAGCAAGACAGGGGCAGACTATGGCTACACCTTC
CDR3: CASRSKTGADYGYTF

size: .
V: TRBV7-3
J: TRBJ2-7
D: .
DNA: TGTGCCAGCAGCGTAACCGGGACACCCACCTACGAGCAGTACTTC
CDR3: CASSVTGTPTYEQYF

size: .
V: TRBV15
J: TRBJ1-5
D: .
DNA: TGTGCCACCAGCGATCGACAAGTTGGGCAGCCCCAGCATTTT
CDR3: CATSDRQVGQPQHF

size: once
V: TRBV28
J: TRBJ2-3
D: TRBD2
DNA: TGTGCCAGCAGTTTCCTGACTAGCGGGCGGGGGGATACGCAGTATTTT
CDR3: CASSFLTSGRGDTQYF

size: once
V: TRBV30
J: TRBJ2-1
D: TRBD2
DNA: TGTGCCTGGAAACCGAGCGGGGTTCGGGGTGAGCAGTTCTTC
CDR3: CAWKPSGVRGEQFF

size: .
V: TRBV9
J: TRBJ2-2
D: .
DNA: TGTGCCAGCAGCGTAGTCCCGACCGGGGAAGGGGAGCTGTTTTTT
CDR3: CASSVVPTGEGELFF

size: .
V: TRBV2
J: TRBJ1-5
D: .
DNA: TGTGCCAGCAGTATAACTCAAAATCAGCCCCAGCATTTT
CDR3: CASSITQNQPQHF

size: .
V: TRBV28
J: TRBJ1-1
D: TRBD1
DNA: TGTGCCAGCAGTCTCACAGGGGGCGCGGGGAACACTGAAGCTTTCTTT
CDR3: CASSLTGGAGNTEAFF

size: .
V: TRBV4-3
J: TRBJ2-7
D: .
DNA: TGCGCCAGCAGCCAAGATCCGGGGTTCTCCTACGAGCAGTACTTC
CDR3: CASSQDPGFSYEQYF

size: .
V: TRBV5-5
J: TRBJ1-5
D: .
DNA: TGTGCCAGCAGCTGGAGCCCGACCGAACAGCCCCAGCATTTT
CDR3: CASSWSPTEQPQHF

size: few
V: TRBV28
J: TRBJ1-1
D: .
DNA: TGTGCCAGCAGTTTAAGCGGGGCGCGGAACACTGAAGCTTTCTTT
CDR3: CASSLSGARNTEAFF

size: few
V: TRBV11-2
J: TRBJ2-1
D: TRBD2
DNA: TGTGCCAGCAGCTTCCTCGGACTAGCGGGAGCCAATGAGCAGTTCTTC
CDR3: CASSFLGLAGANEQFF

size: .
V: TRBV30
J: TRBJ2-7
D: TRBD1
DNA: TGTGCCTGGACCGGTAACCGGGACAGTTACGAGCAGTACTTC
CDR3: CAWTGNRDSYEQYF

size: .
V: TRBV7-2
J: TRBJ2-3
D: .
DNA: TGTGCCAGCAGCCCAAGGAGGTTGGCAGATACGCAGTATTTT
CDR3: CASSPRRLADTQYF

size: .
V: TRBV19
J: TRBJ1-5
D: .
DNA: TGTGCCAGTAGTGGCAGGGCGGATAGCAATCAGCCCCAGCATTTT
CDR3: CASSGRADSNQPQHF

size: .
V: TRBV5-1
J: TRBJ2-5
D: .
DNA: TGCGCCAGCAGCGTGTACGAGCAAGAGACCCAGTACTTC
CDR3: CASSVYEQETQYF

size: .
V: TRBV7-6
J: TRBJ2-5
D: .
DNA: TGTGCCAGCAGCCCCGGCGGAGGGAAACTGGGGCAGACCCAGTACTTC
CDR3: CASSPGGGKLGQTQYF

size: .
V: TRBV6-6
J: TRBJ1-2
D: .
DNA: TGTGCCAGCAGTTACCTAACAGGGCCGAGGAACTATGGCTACACCTTC
CDR3: CASSYLTGPRNYGYTF

size: .
V: TRBV5-4
J: TRBJ2-3
D: .
DNA: TGTGCCAGCAGCTTGGAGGGGGCAGATACGCAGTATTTT
CDR3: CASSLEGADTQYF

size: .
V: TRBV29-1
J: TRBJ2-3
D: TRBD2
DNA: TGCAGCGTTTTAAGGCGGGAGGCTAGCACAGATACGCAGTATTTT
CDR3: CSVLRREASTDTQYF

size: .
V: TRBV6-1
J: TRBJ1-6
D: TRBD1
DNA: TGTGCCAGCAGCCCGGACAGGTCAAATTCACCCCTCCACTTT
CDR3: CASSPDRSNSPLHF

size: few
V: TRBV9
J: TRBJ1-6
D: .
DNA: TGTGCCAGCAGCGTAACAGATAATTCACCCCTCCACTTT
CDR3: CASSVTDNSPLHF

size: .
V: TRBV19
J: TRBJ2-2
D: .
DNA: TGTGCCAGTAGTTTCACAGCCTGGTCCGGGGAGCTGTTTTTT
CDR3: CASSFTAWSGELFF

size: few
V: TRBV2
J: TRBJ1-1
D: .
DNA: TGTGCCACACTAGGGTACACCTACACTGAAGCTTTCTTT
CDR3: CATLGYTYTEAFF

size: .
V: TRBV9
J: TRBJ1-3
D: .
DNA: TGTGCCAGCGGCAATCAACAGGGATCTGGAAACACCATATATTTT
CDR3: CASGNQQGSGNTIYF

size: .
V: TRBV5-4
J: TRBJ2-3
D: .
DNA: TGTGCCAGCAGCTTGAAACAGGGAATAGATACGCAGTATTTT
CDR3: CASSLKQGIDTQYF

size: once
V: TRBV27
J: TRBJ2-4
D: .
DNA: TGTGCCAGCAGTCCAACCGGGACAGGGGATCTAGCGGGAACGTCCAAAAACATTCAGTACTTC
CDR3: CASSPTGTGDLAGTSKNIQYF

size: .
V: TRBV2
J: TRBJ1-1
D: TRBD1
DNA: TGTGCCAGCAGTAGGACAGGGACGAACACTAAAGCTTTCTTT
CDR3: CASSRTGTNTKAFF

size: .
V: TRBV5-1
J: TRBJ2-3
D: .
DNA: TGCGCCAGCAGACCGGGGACGGGGGAAGATACGCAGTATTTT
CDR3: CASRPGTGEDTQYF

size: once
V: TRBV5-5
J: TRBJ2-1
D: TRBD2
DNA: TGTGCCAGCAGCTTGGGAGCGGGACCTTCCAATGAGCAGTTCTTC
CDR3: CASSLGAGPSNEQFF

size: .
V: TRBV14
J: TRBJ2-7
D: TRBD1
DNA: TGTGCCAGCAGCCAAGATAGGCGACAGGGCTACGAGCAGTACTTC
CDR3: CASSQDRRQGYEQYF

size: .
V: TRBV30
J: TRBJ1-4
D: .
DNA: TGTGCCTGGAGGACGGAGGATGAAAAACTGTTTTTT
CDR3: CAWRTEDEKLFF

size: few
V: TRBV7-2
J: TRBJ1-2
D: .
DNA: TGTGCCAGCAGCTTAGGGCAGAACTATGGCTACACCTTC
CDR3: CASSLGQNYGYTF

size: once
V: TRBV27
J: TRBJ1-5
D: .
DNA: TGTGCCAGCAGTGCCCTAGGGGCGAAAGGACAGTCCCAGCATTTT
CDR3: CASSALGAKGQSQHF

size: .
V: TRBV10-3
J: TRBJ2-7
D: .
DNA: TGTGCCATCAGTTGGCCAGGGGGGTACGAGCAGTACTTC
CDR3: CAISWPGGYEQYF

size: few
V: TRBV5-6
J: TRBJ2-1
D: .
DNA: TGTGCCAGCAGCTTGGCCGGACTGGTACACAATGAGCAGTTCTTC
CDR3: CASSLAGLVHNEQFF

size: .
V: TRBV11-2
J: TRBJ2-7
D: TRBD2
DNA: TGTGCCAGCAGCTTAGTTGGGGGGGGACGCGAGCAGTACTTC
CDR3: CASSLVGGGREQYF

size: few
V: TRBV6-5
J: TRBJ2-1
D: TRBD2
DNA: TGTGCCAGCAGCTGGTCCGGGACTAGAGTCAATGAGCAGTTCTTC
CDR3: CASSWSGTRVNEQFF

size: .
V: TRBV7-2
J: TRBJ1-2
D: TRBD1
DNA: TGTGCCAGCAGCCTCCGGGACAGGGATGGCTACACCTTC
CDR3: CASSLRDRDGYTF

size: .
V: TRBV7-3
J: TRBJ2-1
D: .
DNA: TGTGCCAGCAGCTTACGGGGTAGCGCCTACAATGAGCAGTTCTTC
CDR3: CASSLRGSAYNEQFF

size: few
V: TRBV5-6
J: TRBJ2-1
D: .
DNA: TGTGCCAGCAGCTTGTTAGGAGAGACGTCCAATGAGCAGTTCTTC
CDR3: CASSLLGETSNEQFF

size: .
V: TRBV9
J: TRBJ1-2
D: .
DNA: TGTGCCAGCAGCGTAGCAGGCAGCTCTGGCTATGGCTACACCTTC
CDR3: CASSVAGSSGYGYTF

size: .
V: TRBV7-9
J: TRBJ1-1
D: .
DNA: TGTGCCAGCAGCTTCACAGGATACACTGAAGCTTTCTTT
CDR3: CASSFTGYTEAFF

size: .
V: TRBV29-1
J: TRBJ1-2
D: TRBD1
DNA: TGCAGCGTCGAAACAGGGGGTAGAAGCTATGGCTACACCTTC
CDR3: CSVETGGRSYGYTF

size: .
V: TRBV30
J: TRBJ1-5
D: .
DNA: TGTGCCTGGAGTGTAACGGGGAATCAGCCCCAGCATTTT
CDR3: CAWSVTGNQPQHF

size: .
V: TRBV11-2
J: TRBJ1-1
D: .
DNA: TGTGCCAGCAGCTTAGAACAGGGCACTGAAGCTTTCTTT
CDR3: CASSLEQGTEAFF

size: .
V: TRBV19
J: TRBJ2-1
D: .
DNA: TGTGCCAGTAGTATTTGGGAGAGACAGTTCTTC
CDR3: CASSIWERQFF

size: few
V: TRBV5-1
J: TRBJ1-6
D: TRBD1
DNA: TGCGCCAGCAGCTCCGGACAGGCGACGTATAATTCACCCCTCCACTTT
CDR3: CASSSGQATYNSPLHF